Only a few counts were recorded for the clone carrying this T cell receptor (beta chain). What it binds is unknown. The CDR3 has 14 residues. Germline V lookup: CDR1 DFQATT, CDR2 SNEGSKA (reference sequence). J lost 5 bases, V lost 2 bases, and 6 bases had no gene match. This sample is drawn from a study of CD8 T cells in ankylosing spondylitis. General observations from the study: The clones that were linked to disease were reported to be significantly enriched in matched synovial fluid samples from ankylosing spondylitis patients. Roughly 8 highly homologous variants made up a TCR beta motif, and this motif appeared characteristic of ankylosing spondylitis blood. Disease-associated clonotypes exhibited CD8+ identity and were relatively infrequent in peripheral blood.

By quantitative 5'-RACE with molecular barcodes, the TCR beta libraries were made. TCRdb called the 5' RACE reads again in MiXCR, with one record for every CDR3 protein. This sample yields approximately 260,000 distinct CDR3 sequences, of which over 15% are seen a single time; roughly 34% belongs to the top ten. The V gene is TRBV20-1, the J gene TRBJ2-1; the match to TRBD2 covers 7 bases. Sequenced sample: blood, either unsorted or a sorted T cell fraction (not recorded which). This TCR was recovered from a male donor with ankylosing spondylitis or in good health (not recorded which). The chain's CDR3 is CSARTREHHNEQFF. As DNA, the CDR3 is TGCAGTGCTAGAACGCGGGAGCACCACAATGAGCAGTTCTTC.